Listed below are T cell receptor beta chains from one sample, sequenced in a study of T-cell memory formation after mild COVID-19. Using its own MiXCR run on the 5' RACE reads, TCRdb lists one record per CDR3 protein. The sample carries almost 350,000 distinct CDR3 sequences, roughly 20% recorded once. The material sequenced was PBMCs or a T cell subset sorted from them (not recorded which). Every receptor here comes from a man aged 18 to 29 who had mild COVID-19 (a few samples of this study predate the infection). Cell type and time point are not known. CDR3s include the opening cysteine and the closing phenylalanine or tryptophan. The D gene is left open where the match is weak. Some rows mark clone size as missing; the rest say once, few, many or name a class of expanded clone.

size	D	J	V	CDR3	DNA
.	.	TRBJ1-1	TRBV5-1	CASSSPGTPEAFF	TGCGCCAGCAGCTCCCCCGGGACCCCAGAAGCTTTCTTT
few	TRBD2	TRBJ2-1	TRBV7-9	CASSPRRGGNEQFF	TGTGCCAGCAGCCCACGGCGGGGGGGGAATGAGCAGTTCTTC
few	.	TRBJ2-3	TRBV12-3/TRBV12-4	CASSPWSTGYGSSSTDTQYF	TGTGCCAGCAGTCCATGGTCCACAGGGTACGGTAGTAGCTCCACAGATACGCAGTATTTT
.	TRBD1	TRBJ2-5	TRBV10-3	CAMGGTGGQETQYF	TGTGCCATGGGAGGGACAGGGGGTCAGGAGACCCAGTACTTC
many	.	TRBJ1-6	TRBV5-6	CASSLGYNSPLHF	TGCGCCAGCAGCTTGGGCTATAATTCACCCCTCCACTTT
.	TRBD1	TRBJ2-7	TRBV6-2/TRBV6-3	CASSHPWDSDWEQYF	TGTGCCAGCAGTCACCCGTGGGACAGCGATTGGGAGCAGTACTTC
few	.	TRBJ1-1	TRBV10-3	CAITGEDTEAFF	TGTGCCATCACCGGGGAGGACACTGAAGCTTTCTTT
few	.	TRBJ2-1	TRBV5-6	CASSAGLRNEQFF	TGTGCCAGCAGCGCGGGACTCCGCAATGAGCAGTTCTTC
few	TRBD2	TRBJ2-5	TRBV7-3	CASSITSGGARETQYF	TGTGCCAGCAGCATTACTAGCGGGGGGGCTCGGGAGACCCAGTACTTC
few	.	TRBJ2-2	TRBV7-8	CASSPHGTGELFF	TGTGCCAGCAGCCCCCATGGCACCGGGGAGCTGTTTTTT
.	TRBD1	TRBJ1-5	TRBV28	CASSFGTGGYQPQHF	TGTGCCAGCAGTTTTGGGACAGGGGGCTATCAGCCCCAGCATTTT
.	.	TRBJ1-2	TRBV4-3	CASSQEVTGPANYGYTF	TGCGCCAGCAGCCAAGAGGTCACAGGCCCAGCTAACTATGGCTACACCTTC
few	.	TRBJ1-1	TRBV12-3/TRBV12-4	CASSWVAMLTEAFF	TGTGCCAGCAGTTGGGTTGCGATGCTCACTGAAGCTTTCTTT
.	.	TRBJ2-3	TRBV4-1	CASSKDPVRPDTQYF	TGCGCCAGCAGCAAAGACCCCGTTAGGCCAGATACGCAGTATTTT
few	.	TRBJ1-2	TRBV9	CASYGTGSGYTF	TGTGCCAGTTACGGGACGGGGTCCGGCTACACCTTC
.	.	TRBJ1-2	TRBV7-8	CASSLRAGVLGYTF	TGTGCCAGCAGCTTAAGGGCAGGGGTGTTAGGCTACACCTTC
.	.	TRBJ2-1	TRBV3-1	CASSQETADYNEQFF	TGTGCCAGCAGCCAAGAAACAGCTGACTACAATGAGCAGTTCTTC
.	.	TRBJ2-6	TRBV20-1	CSAGAGANVLTF	TGCAGTGCGGGGGCGGGGGCCAACGTCCTGACTTTC
few	.	TRBJ2-1	TRBV5-1	CASSLGASSVNEQFF	TGCGCCAGCAGCTTGGGGGCCAGTTCAGTCAATGAGCAGTTCTTC
.	.	TRBJ2-7	TRBV2	CASSEYGEGSYEQYF	TGTGCCAGCAGTGAATATGGTGAGGGCTCCTACGAGCAGTACTTC
.	TRBD1	TRBJ1-4	TRBV29-1	CSVDLGQPNEKLFF	TGCAGCGTTGACTTGGGACAGCCTAATGAAAAACTGTTTTTT
.	TRBD1	TRBJ1-2	TRBV6-5	CASSYSTGGLYGYTF	TGTGCCAGCAGTTACTCGACAGGGGGGTTGTATGGCTACACCTTC
.	TRBD1	TRBJ1-3	TRBV5-6	CASSSQGSAGNTIYF	TGTGCCAGCAGCTCACAGGGGTCGGCTGGAAACACCATATATTTT
.	TRBD2	TRBJ2-2	TRBV11-3	CASRSGGTTGELFF	TGTGCCAGCCGATCGGGAGGGACCACCGGGGAGCTGTTTTTT
.	.	TRBJ1-2	TRBV4-3	CASSPQLGNGYTF	TGCGCCAGCAGCCCCCAGTTGGGGAATGGCTACACCTTC
.	.	TRBJ1-5	TRBV4-1	CASSQEMGSNQPQHF	TGCGCCAGCAGCCAAGAGATGGGTAGCAATCAGCCCCAGCATTTT
.	.	TRBJ1-6	TRBV12-3/TRBV12-4	CASMIRVGRESPLHF	TGTGCCAGCATGATTAGGGTCGGAAGGGAATCACCCCTCCACTTT
few	.	TRBJ1-4	TRBV28	CASSLVGGSTEKLFF	TGTGCCAGCAGTTTAGTCGGGGGATCGACTGAAAAACTGTTTTTT
few	.	TRBJ2-1	TRBV13	CASSGPNDNEQFF	TGTGCCAGCAGCGGGCCAAACGACAATGAGCAGTTCTTC
.	.	TRBJ2-3	TRBV29-1	CSISRGTQYF	TGCAGCATCTCCCGGGGTACGCAGTATTTT
.	.	TRBJ1-2	TRBV12-3/TRBV12-4	CASSFSRGVLYGYTF	TGTGCCAGCAGTTTCTCGAGGGGCGTTTTGTATGGCTACACCTTC
few	TRBD1	TRBJ2-5	TRBV5-6	CASSLFLTGVETQYF	TGTGCCAGCAGCTTGTTTCTAACAGGGGTAGAGACCCAGTACTTC
many	TRBD1	TRBJ1-4	TRBV7-2	CASSLGLTAGGQNEKLFF	TGTGCCAGCAGCTTGGGACTTACCGCAGGGGGGCAGAATGAAAAACTGTTTTTT
.	.	TRBJ1-6	TRBV7-2	CASSSSLGVVNSPLHF	TGTGCCAGCAGCTCCAGCCTTGGGGTGGTCAATTCACCCCTCCACTTT
few	TRBD1	TRBJ2-5	TRBV18	CASSPTEQGARGTQYF	TGTGCCAGCTCACCAACGGAACAGGGGGCTAGGGGGACCCAGTACTTC
.	.	TRBJ1-1	TRBV29-1	CSVEEVWTVNTEAFF	TGCAGCGTTGAAGAAGTCTGGACGGTAAACACTGAAGCTTTCTTT
.	.	TRBJ2-3	TRBV4-3	CASSQEHSDRPDTQYF	TGCGCCAGCAGCCAAGAGCATTCGGACCGCCCAGATACGCAGTATTTT
few	.	TRBJ2-1	TRBV10-3	CASLRGNEQFF	TGTGCCTCCCTACGGGGCAATGAGCAGTTCTTC
.	.	TRBJ1-1	TRBV12-3/TRBV12-4	CASSLGRGQMAFF	TGTGCCAGCAGTTTGGGCAGGGGACAAATGGCTTTCTTT
.	.	TRBJ2-5	TRBV4-3	CASSQDLRGRETQYF	TGCGCCAGCAGCCAAGACCTCAGGGGTAGGGAGACCCAGTACTTC
few	.	TRBJ2-3	TRBV28	CASRVDTDTQYF	TGTGCCAGCAGAGTAGACACAGATACGCAGTATTTT
few	TRBD1	TRBJ1-1	TRBV6-2/TRBV6-3	CASRPYRGENTEAFF	TGTGCCAGCAGACCCTACAGGGGAGAGAACACTGAAGCTTTCTTT
.	.	TRBJ1-1	TRBV20-1	CSAEAKNRPSQAFF	TGCAGTGCTGAAGCTAAGAACCGCCCATCTCAAGCTTTCTTT
few	.	TRBJ1-1	TRBV21-1	CASSNQGQGTEAFF	TGTGCCAGCAGCAATCAGGGGCAAGGCACTGAAGCTTTCTTT
.	.	TRBJ1-6	TRBV20-1	CSASDRRYNSPLHF	TGCAGTGCTAGCGACAGGCGATATAATTCACCCCTCCACTTT
few	TRBD1	TRBJ2-1	TRBV19	CASSITGTGRLAHPNEQFF	TGTGCCAGTAGTATAACTGGGACAGGTCGGTTGGCCCACCCAAATGAGCAGTTCTTC
few	TRBD2	TRBJ2-2	TRBV7-8	CASSPVAGGYTGELFF	TGTGCCAGCAGCCCCGTTGCGGGGGGGTACACCGGGGAGCTGTTTTTT
few	.	TRBJ2-1	TRBV6-1	CASIATGYNEQFF	TGTGCCAGCATTGCGACTGGCTACAATGAGCAGTTCTTC
few	.	TRBJ2-5	TRBV7-2	CASSLNRVIQETQYF	TGTGCCAGCAGCTTAAACCGGGTCATACAAGAGACCCAGTACTTC
few	TRBD2	TRBJ2-5	TRBV2	CASRAGGLQLETQYF	TGTGCCAGCAGGGCGGGGGGGCTTCAGTTAGAGACCCAGTACTTC
.	.	TRBJ2-7	TRBV18	CASSPRQDHNEQYF	TGTGCCAGCTCACCGCGGCAGGACCATAACGAGCAGTACTTC
.	TRBD1	TRBJ2-2	TRBV7-9	CASSSGQQTGELFF	TGTGCCAGCAGCTCGGGACAGCAAACCGGGGAGCTGTTTTTT
.	.	TRBJ1-1	TRBV7-6	CASSLRPGWGDTEAFF	TGTGCCAGCAGCCTCCGTCCCGGTTGGGGGGACACTGAAGCTTTCTTT
.	.	TRBJ2-2	TRBV6-2/TRBV6-3	CASSWPPGLQEYTGELFF	TGTGCCAGCAGCTGGCCCCCGGGGCTGCAGGAGTACACCGGGGAGCTGTTTTTT
few	.	TRBJ1-2	TRBV6-5	CASSYSYGYGYTF	TGTGCCAGCAGTTACTCGTATGGGTATGGCTACACCTTC
many	.	TRBJ2-2	TRBV5-1	CASSFGNTGELFF	TGCGCCAGCAGCTTTGGGAACACCGGGGAGCTGTTTTTT